Listed below are T cell receptor beta chains from one sample, sequenced in a study of shared clonotypes between healthy human individuals. Produced via immunoSEQ multiplex PCR; TCRdb's table is partial and in-frame only. The data show about 490,000 clones, 81% seen once. The sample taken for sequencing was PBMCs. The receptors stem from a woman aged 40 to 55 in good health. Some clones in this sample may be carry-over from other donors' samples. CDR3s include the opening cysteine and the closing phenylalanine or tryptophan. Each record gives: D gene, J gene, V gene, clone size, CDR3 DNA, CDR3 protein. The D gene is left open where the match is weak. Clone size, where shown, is once, few, many, or a class for clones that have expanded.

d_gene: TRBD1; j_gene: TRBJ2-4; v_gene: TRBV10-1; abundance: many; CDR3nt: TGCGCCAGCAAGAGGACAGGGAACATTCAGTACTTC; CDR3aa: CASKRTGNIQYF
d_gene: TRBD2; j_gene: TRBJ2-4; v_gene: TRBV7-3; abundance: -; CDR3nt: TGTGCCAGCAGCTTAACGGCTAGCGGGACTCAGTACTTC; CDR3aa: CASSLTASGTQYF
d_gene: -; j_gene: TRBJ2-7; v_gene: TRBV30; abundance: once; CDR3nt: TGTGCCTGGACCCAGGGACCCACGGCCGAGCAGTACTTC; CDR3aa: CAWTQGPTAEQYF
d_gene: TRBD2; j_gene: TRBJ2-7; v_gene: TRBV15; abundance: few; CDR3nt: TGTGCCACCAGCAGAGATCTTTTAAGCGGGAGCGTTTCCTACGAGCAGTACTTC; CDR3aa: CATSRDLLSGSVSYEQYF
d_gene: -; j_gene: TRBJ2-5; v_gene: TRBV11-2; abundance: -; CDR3nt: TGTGCCAGCAGCTTTCGTGGGGGTAGGACCCAGTACTTC; CDR3aa: CASSFRGGRTQYF
d_gene: -; j_gene: TRBJ2-6; v_gene: TRBV5-1; abundance: -; CDR3nt: TGCGCCAGCAGCTCCGACATCTCTGGGGCCAACGTCCTGACTTTC; CDR3aa: CASSSDISGANVLTF
d_gene: -; j_gene: TRBJ2-3; v_gene: TRBV19; abundance: -; CDR3nt: TGTGCCAGTAGTTCCTTTCTACCCAGGTTGGGCACAGATACGCAGTATTTT; CDR3aa: CASSSFLPRLGTDTQYF
d_gene: -; j_gene: TRBJ2-1; v_gene: TRBV27; abundance: -; CDR3nt: TGTGCCAGCAGTTTACAAGCTGCCTACAATGAGCAGTTCTTC; CDR3aa: CASSLQAAYNEQFF
d_gene: TRBD2; j_gene: TRBJ2-1; v_gene: TRBV18; abundance: -; CDR3nt: TGTGCCAGCTCCTCCGGGACTAGCGGGATGTACAATGAGCAGTTCTTC; CDR3aa: CASSSGTSGMYNEQFF
d_gene: -; j_gene: TRBJ2-7; v_gene: TRBV18; abundance: -; CDR3nt: TGTGCCAGCTCACCAGGACGGGAACCCTACGAGCAGTACTTC; CDR3aa: CASSPGREPYEQYF
d_gene: -; j_gene: TRBJ2-2; v_gene: TRBV2; abundance: -; CDR3nt: TGTGCCAGCAGTAGGGTCGGTCCCGGGGAGCTGTTTTTT; CDR3aa: CASSRVGPGELFF
d_gene: TRBD1; j_gene: TRBJ2-2; v_gene: TRBV18; abundance: -; CDR3nt: TGTGCCAGCTCACCTAGGACAGGGGGCAACACCGGGGAGCTGTTTTTT; CDR3aa: CASSPRTGGNTGELFF
d_gene: -; j_gene: TRBJ1-2; v_gene: TRBV6-4; abundance: -; CDR3nt: TGTGCCAGCAGCCCCGACAGCTCTAACTATGGCTACACCTTC; CDR3aa: CASSPDSSNYGYTF
d_gene: TRBD2; j_gene: TRBJ2-3; v_gene: TRBV4-3; abundance: -; CDR3nt: TGCGCCAGCAGCCGAAGACTAGCGGGAGAAAGGGAGGGCACAGATACGCAGTATTTT; CDR3aa: CASSRRLAGEREGTDTQYF
d_gene: TRBD2; j_gene: TRBJ2-7; v_gene: TRBV28; abundance: -; CDR3nt: TGTGCCAGCAGCAAATGGCGGGAGAATGAGTACGAGCAGTACTTC; CDR3aa: CASSKWRENEYEQYF
d_gene: -; j_gene: TRBJ2-6; v_gene: TRBV28; abundance: -; CDR3nt: TGTGCCAGCAGTGGGACCGATCTTAGCTCTGGGGCCAACGTCCTGACTTTC; CDR3aa: CASSGTDLSSGANVLTF
d_gene: -; j_gene: TRBJ2-5; v_gene: TRBV15; abundance: many; CDR3nt: TGTGCCACCAGCAGAGTGGGAGGGGGTCGGATATATAGAGAGACCCAGTACTTC; CDR3aa: CATSRVGGGRIYRETQYF
d_gene: -; j_gene: TRBJ2-5; v_gene: TRBV2; abundance: few; CDR3nt: TGTGCCAGCAGTGAGGAAAGCGTAAGTCCCGAGACCCAGTACTTC; CDR3aa: CASSEESVSPETQYF
d_gene: -; j_gene: TRBJ2-1; v_gene: TRBV7-2; abundance: -; CDR3nt: TGTGCCAGCAGCTTCGGCGGCGGCAACAACAATGAGCAGTTCTTC; CDR3aa: CASSFGGGNNNEQFF
d_gene: TRBD2; j_gene: TRBJ2-7; v_gene: TRBV6-5; abundance: -; CDR3nt: TGTGCCAGCAGTTACTCGATAGGCGGGAGGGCCTACGAGCAGTACTTC; CDR3aa: CASSYSIGGRAYEQYF
d_gene: -; j_gene: TRBJ2-1; v_gene: TRBV5-1; abundance: -; CDR3nt: TGCGCCAGCAGCCCAACCTCGTACAATGAGCAGTTCTTC; CDR3aa: CASSPTSYNEQFF
d_gene: -; j_gene: TRBJ1-3; v_gene: TRBV5-8; abundance: -; CDR3nt: TGTGCCAGCAGCTTTACGCCTCCCACGGAATATTTT; CDR3aa: CASSFTPPTEYF
d_gene: -; j_gene: TRBJ2-2; v_gene: TRBV5-4; abundance: -; CDR3nt: TGTGCCAGCAGCTTGGATCCAGCTCCGAACACCGGGGAGCTGTTTTTT; CDR3aa: CASSLDPAPNTGELFF
d_gene: TRBD1; j_gene: TRBJ2-7; v_gene: TRBV10-3; abundance: -; CDR3nt: TGTGCCATCAGTGCTGGGACAGGCGCGAGCTCCTACGAGCAGTACTTC; CDR3aa: CAISAGTGASSYEQYF
d_gene: TRBD1; j_gene: TRBJ1-2; v_gene: TRBV7-9; abundance: -; CDR3nt: TGTGCCAGCAGCTCCCGGACAGGGGTGGGCTATGGCTACACCTTC; CDR3aa: CASSSRTGVGYGYTF
d_gene: -; j_gene: TRBJ2-2; v_gene: TRBV29-1; abundance: -; CDR3nt: TGCAGCGTTGAAGTAGCGTTGAACACCGGGGAGCTGTTTTTT; CDR3aa: CSVEVALNTGELFF
d_gene: -; j_gene: TRBJ1-4; v_gene: TRBV9; abundance: -; CDR3nt: TGTGCCAGCAGCGCGAGGCCGGGCGGGGCTAATGAAAAACTGTTTTTT; CDR3aa: CASSARPGGANEKLFF
d_gene: -; j_gene: TRBJ1-2; v_gene: TRBV5-1; abundance: -; CDR3nt: TGCGCCAGCAGCTTGTCAGCTAACTATGGCTACACCTTC; CDR3aa: CASSLSANYGYTF
d_gene: -; j_gene: TRBJ1-3; v_gene: TRBV6-5; abundance: -; CDR3nt: TGTGCCAGCAGTTCGGGACGGGAACTCTCTGGAAACACCATATATTTT; CDR3aa: CASSSGRELSGNTIYF
d_gene: -; j_gene: TRBJ2-5; v_gene: TRBV29-1; abundance: -; CDR3nt: TGCAGCGTTGAAGATAACCCCGGGGCGGCCCAGTACTTC; CDR3aa: CSVEDNPGAAQYF
d_gene: TRBD1; j_gene: TRBJ1-5; v_gene: TRBV28; abundance: -; CDR3nt: TGTGCCAGCAGCCCGCCGGGACAGGCGTCCTTCGGCAATCAGCCCCAGCATTTT; CDR3aa: CASSPPGQASFGNQPQHF
d_gene: -; j_gene: TRBJ1-5; v_gene: TRBV6-1; abundance: -; CDR3nt: TGTGCCAGCAGTAGACGGACGGATAGCAATCAGCCCCAGCATTTT; CDR3aa: CASSRRTDSNQPQHF
d_gene: -; j_gene: TRBJ1-5; v_gene: TRBV6-1; abundance: many; CDR3nt: TGTGCCAGCAGTGAAGGAAGGGGCCGGCAGCCCCAGCATTTT; CDR3aa: CASSEGRGRQPQHF
d_gene: TRBD1; j_gene: TRBJ2-5; v_gene: TRBV4-2; abundance: -; CDR3nt: TGTGCCAGCAGCCAAGGGGACAGGGGTGAGGGAGAGACCCAGTACTTC; CDR3aa: CASSQGDRGEGETQYF
d_gene: -; j_gene: TRBJ1-5; v_gene: TRBV6-6; abundance: -; CDR3nt: TGTGCCAGCAGTTACGGAGGGAATCAGCCCCAGCATTTT; CDR3aa: CASSYGGNQPQHF
d_gene: TRBD1; j_gene: TRBJ2-1; v_gene: TRBV10-3; abundance: -; CDR3nt: TGTGCCATCAGTGAGCCCTCCCAGACAGGGAATGAGCAGTTCTTC; CDR3aa: CAISEPSQTGNEQFF
d_gene: -; j_gene: TRBJ1-5; v_gene: TRBV19; abundance: -; CDR3nt: TGTGCCAGTAGTATAGATCGGAAGGCGGGGTCTAGCAAACAGCCCCAGCATTTT; CDR3aa: CASSIDRKAGSSKQPQHF
d_gene: TRBD2; j_gene: TRBJ2-1; v_gene: TRBV11-1; abundance: -; CDR3nt: TGTGCCAGCAGCTTAGTCCCGGGAGGGCCTTCCAATGAGCAGTTCTTC; CDR3aa: CASSLVPGGPSNEQFF
d_gene: -; j_gene: TRBJ2-7; v_gene: TRBV6-5; abundance: once; CDR3nt: TGTGCCAGCAGTCGCACTACCCCCTACGAGCAGTACTTC; CDR3aa: CASSRTTPYEQYF
d_gene: -; j_gene: TRBJ2-5; v_gene: TRBV7-2; abundance: -; CDR3nt: TGTGCCAGCAGCTTAACGGGAGCCCAAGAGACCCAGTACTTC; CDR3aa: CASSLTGAQETQYF
d_gene: -; j_gene: TRBJ1-2; v_gene: TRBV30; abundance: few; CDR3nt: TGTGCCTGGGGGACTAACTATGGCTACACCTTC; CDR3aa: CAWGTNYGYTF